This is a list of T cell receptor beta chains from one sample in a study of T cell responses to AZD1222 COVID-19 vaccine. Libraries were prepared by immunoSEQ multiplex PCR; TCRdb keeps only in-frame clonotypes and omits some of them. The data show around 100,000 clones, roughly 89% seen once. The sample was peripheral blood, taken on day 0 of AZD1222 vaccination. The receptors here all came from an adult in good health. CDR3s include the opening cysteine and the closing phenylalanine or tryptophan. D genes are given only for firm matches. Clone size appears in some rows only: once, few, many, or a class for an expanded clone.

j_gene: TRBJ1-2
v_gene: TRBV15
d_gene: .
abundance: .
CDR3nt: TGTGCCACCAGCAGAGAAGTTCCTGATGGCTACACCTTC
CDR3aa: CATSREVPDGYTF

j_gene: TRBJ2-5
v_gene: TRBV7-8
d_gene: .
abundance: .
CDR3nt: TGTGCCAGCAGCCCAGAAACCAGCCAAGAGACCCAGTACTTC
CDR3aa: CASSPETSQETQYF

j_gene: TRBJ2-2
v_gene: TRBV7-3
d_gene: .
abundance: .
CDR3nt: TGTGCCAGCAGCGTACAGGGATTAAACACCGGGGAGCTGTTTTTT
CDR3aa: CASSVQGLNTGELFF

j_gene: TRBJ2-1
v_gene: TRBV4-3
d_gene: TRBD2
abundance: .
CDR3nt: TGCGCCAGCAGCCAGGAGCTAGCGGGAGGATCCTACAATGAGCAGTTCTTC
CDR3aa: CASSQELAGGSYNEQFF

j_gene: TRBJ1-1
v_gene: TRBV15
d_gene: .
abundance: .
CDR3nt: TGTGCCACCAGCAGAGATCGCGGTGAAGCTTTCTTT
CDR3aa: CATSRDRGEAFF

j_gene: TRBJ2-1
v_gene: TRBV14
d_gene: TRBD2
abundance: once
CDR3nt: TGTGCCAGCAGCCAAGGGACTAGGCGCTCCAATGAGCAGTTCTTC
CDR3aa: CASSQGTRRSNEQFF

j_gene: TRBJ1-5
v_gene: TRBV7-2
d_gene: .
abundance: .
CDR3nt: TGTGCCAGCAGCCGCTGGACCGGCTATAGCAATCAGCCCCAGCATTTT
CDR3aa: CASSRWTGYSNQPQHF

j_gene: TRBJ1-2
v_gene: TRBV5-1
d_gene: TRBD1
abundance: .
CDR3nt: TGCGCCAGCAGCTCCGGCGGGACAGCAAACTATGGCTACACCTTC
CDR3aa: CASSSGGTANYGYTF

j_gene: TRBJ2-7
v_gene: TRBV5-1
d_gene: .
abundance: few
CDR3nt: TGCGCCAGCAGACCGGGACCTCTCCCCTACGAGCAGTACTTC
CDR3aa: CASRPGPLPYEQYF

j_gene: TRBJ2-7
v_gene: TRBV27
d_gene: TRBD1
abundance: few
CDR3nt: TGTGCCAGCAGTTCCTCCGGGACAGCTCTCGAGCAGTACTTC
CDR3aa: CASSSSGTALEQYF

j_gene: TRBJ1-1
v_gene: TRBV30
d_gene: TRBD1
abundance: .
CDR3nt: TGTGCCTGGAGTTCCCAGGGGGAAACTGAAGCTTTCTTT
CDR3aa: CAWSSQGETEAFF

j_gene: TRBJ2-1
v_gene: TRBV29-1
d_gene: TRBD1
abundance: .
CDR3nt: TGCAGCGTTGAGGACAGGGTAGTTAATGAGCAGTTCTTC
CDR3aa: CSVEDRVVNEQFF

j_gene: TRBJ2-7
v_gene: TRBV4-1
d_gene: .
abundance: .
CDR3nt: TGCGCCAGCAGCCAAGGGGGTTACGAGCAGTACTTC
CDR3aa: CASSQGGYEQYF

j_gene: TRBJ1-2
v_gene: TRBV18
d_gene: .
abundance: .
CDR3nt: TGTGCCAGCTCATCCCGACGGGATGGCTACACCTTC
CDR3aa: CASSSRRDGYTF

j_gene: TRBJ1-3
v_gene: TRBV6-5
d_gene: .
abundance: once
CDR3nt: TGTGCCAGCAGTAACAGGGCCTCTGGAAACACCATATATTTT
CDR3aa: CASSNRASGNTIYF

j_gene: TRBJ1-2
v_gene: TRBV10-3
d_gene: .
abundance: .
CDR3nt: TGTGCCATCAGTGAAGGGACATGGGCAGGCGGCTACACCTTC
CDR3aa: CAISEGTWAGGYTF

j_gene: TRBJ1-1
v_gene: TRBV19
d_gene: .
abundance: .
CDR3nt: TGTGCCAGTAGGGAGGGAGGGGCCGGGACTGAAGCTTTCTTT
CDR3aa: CASREGGAGTEAFF

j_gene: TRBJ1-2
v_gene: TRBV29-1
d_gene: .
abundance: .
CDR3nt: TGCAGCGTGGGGGCGGAGTATGGCTACACCTTC
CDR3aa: CSVGAEYGYTF

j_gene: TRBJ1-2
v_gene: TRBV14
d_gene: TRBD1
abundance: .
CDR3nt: TGTGCCAGCAGCCAAGGGACAGGCTATGGCTACACCTTC
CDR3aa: CASSQGTGYGYTF

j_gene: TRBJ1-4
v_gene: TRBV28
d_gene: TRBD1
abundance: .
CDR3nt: TGTGCCAGTCAACAGGGGACTCAAAATGAAAAACTGTTTTTT
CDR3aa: CASQQGTQNEKLFF

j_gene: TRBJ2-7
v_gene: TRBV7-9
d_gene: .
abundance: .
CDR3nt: TGTGCCAGCAGCTTAGGGGCAGGGTCCTACGAGCAGTACTTC
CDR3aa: CASSLGAGSYEQYF

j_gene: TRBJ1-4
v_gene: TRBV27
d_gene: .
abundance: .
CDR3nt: TGTGCCAGCAGTCAACCCGGGAATACTAATGAAAAACTGTTTTTT
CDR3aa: CASSQPGNTNEKLFF

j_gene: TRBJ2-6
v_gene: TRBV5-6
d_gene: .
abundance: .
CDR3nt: TGTGCCAGCAGCCATGGGACCCCCGGGGCCAACGTCCTGACTTTC
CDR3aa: CASSHGTPGANVLTF

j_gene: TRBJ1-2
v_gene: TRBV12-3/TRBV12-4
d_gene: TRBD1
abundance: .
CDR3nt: TGTGCCAGCAGCTCGGGACAGGATAATGGCTACACCTTC
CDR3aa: CASSSGQDNGYTF

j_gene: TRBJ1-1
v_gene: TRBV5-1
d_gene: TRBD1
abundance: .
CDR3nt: TGCGCCAGCAGCTGGAAGACAGGGGGCACTGAAGCTTTCTTT
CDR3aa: CASSWKTGGTEAFF

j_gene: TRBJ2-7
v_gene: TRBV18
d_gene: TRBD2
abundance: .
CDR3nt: TGTGCCAGCTCACCACCGAATCGACTAGCGGGAGGGCTAGCCTACGAGCAGTACTTC
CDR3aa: CASSPPNRLAGGLAYEQYF

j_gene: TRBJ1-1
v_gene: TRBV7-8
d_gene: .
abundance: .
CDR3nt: TGTGCCAGCAGCTATCGCCCGGGACAGAACACTGAAGCTTTCTTT
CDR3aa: CASSYRPGQNTEAFF

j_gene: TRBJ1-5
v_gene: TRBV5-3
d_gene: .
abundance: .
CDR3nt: TGTGCCAGAAGCTTATACCCCGGACCAGCGTCCAGGGCGGGACAGCCCCAGCATTTT
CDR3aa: CARSLYPGPASRAGQPQHF

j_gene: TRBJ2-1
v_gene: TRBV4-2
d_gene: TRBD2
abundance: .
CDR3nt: TGTGCCAGCAGCCAAGTTGGGACTAGCGGGACCTACAATGAGCAGTTCTTC
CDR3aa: CASSQVGTSGTYNEQFF

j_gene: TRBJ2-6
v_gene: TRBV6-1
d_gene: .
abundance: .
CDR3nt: TGTGCCAGCAGTGATACAGGGAGTCGATACCCCAACGTCCTGACTTTC
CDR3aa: CASSDTGSRYPNVLTF

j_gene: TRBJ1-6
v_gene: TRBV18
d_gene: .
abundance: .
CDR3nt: TGTGCCAGCTCACCTACACAGGGCGATTTTAATTCACCCCTCCACTTT
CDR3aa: CASSPTQGDFNSPLHF

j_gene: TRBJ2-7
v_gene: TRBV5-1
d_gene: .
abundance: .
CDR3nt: TGCGCCAGCAGCTTGGCACAGGGTGGAGAGCAGTACTTC
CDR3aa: CASSLAQGGEQYF

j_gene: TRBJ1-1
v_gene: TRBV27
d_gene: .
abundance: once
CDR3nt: TGTGCCAGCAGTTCACCTCTGGGGGGGTCTGGGCAGAACACTGAAGCTTTCTTT
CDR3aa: CASSSPLGGSGQNTEAFF

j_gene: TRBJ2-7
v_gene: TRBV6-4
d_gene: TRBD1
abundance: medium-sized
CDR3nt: TGTGCCAGCAGTGTAAGAGGGGACAGGGGGTACGAGCAGTACTTC
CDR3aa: CASSVRGDRGYEQYF

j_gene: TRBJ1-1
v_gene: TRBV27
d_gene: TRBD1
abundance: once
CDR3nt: TGTGCCAGCAGTTTAGTACAGGGGACTGAAGCTTTCTTT
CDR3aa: CASSLVQGTEAFF

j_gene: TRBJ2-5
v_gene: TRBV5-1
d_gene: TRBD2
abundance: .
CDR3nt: TGCGCCAGCACCTTGGGGACTAGTAGTCGAGAGACCCAGTACTTC
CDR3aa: CASTLGTSSRETQYF

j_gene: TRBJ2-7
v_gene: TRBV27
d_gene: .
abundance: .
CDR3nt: TGTGCCAGCAGTGGAAGTGGCTACGAGCAGTACTTC
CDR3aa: CASSGSGYEQYF

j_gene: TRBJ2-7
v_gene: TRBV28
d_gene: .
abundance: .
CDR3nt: TGTGCCAGCAGTTTAGGACGGGGGCCCTACGAGCAGTACTTC
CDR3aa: CASSLGRGPYEQYF

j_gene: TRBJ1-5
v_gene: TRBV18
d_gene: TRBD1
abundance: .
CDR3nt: TGTGCCAGCTCGCACGACAGGGTTAGCAATCAGCCCCAGCATTTT
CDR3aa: CASSHDRVSNQPQHF

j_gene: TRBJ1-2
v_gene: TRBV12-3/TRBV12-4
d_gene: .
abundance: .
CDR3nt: TGTGCCAGCACCCCCGAGGGGAGGGGTGGCTACACCTTC
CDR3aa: CASTPEGRGGYTF

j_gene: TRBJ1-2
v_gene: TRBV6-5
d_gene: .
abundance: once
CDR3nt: TGTGCCAGCAGCGCAAGTACGAGTTTAAACTATGGCTACACCTTC
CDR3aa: CASSASTSLNYGYTF

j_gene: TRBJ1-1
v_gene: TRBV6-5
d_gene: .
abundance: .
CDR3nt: TGTGCCAGCAGTTTGCACAGGAACACTGAAGCTTTCTTT
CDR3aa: CASSLHRNTEAFF

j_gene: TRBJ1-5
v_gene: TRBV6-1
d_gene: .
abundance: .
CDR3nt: TGTGCCAGCAGTGAACGGCGATGGGGGACCCAGCATTTT
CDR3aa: CASSERRWGTQHF

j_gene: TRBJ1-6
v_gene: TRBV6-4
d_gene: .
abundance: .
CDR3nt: TGTGCCAGCAGTGTCTTAGGGGGTTCACCCCTCCACTTT
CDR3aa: CASSVLGGSPLHF

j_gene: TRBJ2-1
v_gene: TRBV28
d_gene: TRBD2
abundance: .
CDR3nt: TGTGCCAGCAGTTCCCCCTCGACTAGCAGCTCCTACAATGAGCAGTTCTTC
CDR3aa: CASSSPSTSSSYNEQFF

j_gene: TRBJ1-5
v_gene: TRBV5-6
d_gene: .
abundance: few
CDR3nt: TGTGCCAGCAGCTTGGGATCGACATCTAGTCAGCCCCAGCATTTT
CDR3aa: CASSLGSTSSQPQHF

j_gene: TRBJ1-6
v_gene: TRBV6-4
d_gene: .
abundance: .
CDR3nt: TGTGCCAACAACAGGGAAAGCTCCTATAATTCACCCCTCCACTTT
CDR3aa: CANNRESSYNSPLHF

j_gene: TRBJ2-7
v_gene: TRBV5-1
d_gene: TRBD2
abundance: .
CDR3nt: TGCGCCAGCAGCTTGGAGTCTAGCGGGCTCCGGTACGAGCAGTACTTC
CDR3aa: CASSLESSGLRYEQYF

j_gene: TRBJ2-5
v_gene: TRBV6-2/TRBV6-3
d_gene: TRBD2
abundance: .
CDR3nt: TGTGCCAGCGGCCCAAGCGGGAGAGGGGAAGAGACCCAGTACTTC
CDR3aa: CASGPSGRGEETQYF

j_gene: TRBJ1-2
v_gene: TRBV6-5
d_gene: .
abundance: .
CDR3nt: TGTGCCAGCAGTTACTCGATAGGGGGAAAAGGGGGCTACACCTTC
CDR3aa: CASSYSIGGKGGYTF

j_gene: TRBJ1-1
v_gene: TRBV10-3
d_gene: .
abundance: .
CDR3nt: TGTGCCATCAGTGAAGGACAATTGAACACTGAAGCTTTCTTT
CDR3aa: CAISEGQLNTEAFF

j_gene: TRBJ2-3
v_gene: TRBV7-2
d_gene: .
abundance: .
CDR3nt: TGTGCCAGCAGCCTCAAAGCCGGCCCAGATACGCAGTATTTT
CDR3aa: CASSLKAGPDTQYF

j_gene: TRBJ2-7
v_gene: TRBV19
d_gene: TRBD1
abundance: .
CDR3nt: TGTGCCAGTGCTTCCGGGACAGGATCGGTCGAGCAGTACTTC
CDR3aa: CASASGTGSVEQYF

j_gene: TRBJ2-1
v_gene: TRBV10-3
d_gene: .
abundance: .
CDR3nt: TGTGCCATCAGTATCTCCTTTGTCGCCTACAATGAGCAGTTCTTC
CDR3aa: CAISISFVAYNEQFF

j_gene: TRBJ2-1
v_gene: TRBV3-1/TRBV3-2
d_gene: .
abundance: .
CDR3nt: TGTGCCAGCAGCCAAGGGGTGACTGGTCTCTACCGGGAGCAGTTCTTC
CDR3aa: CASSQGVTGLYREQFF